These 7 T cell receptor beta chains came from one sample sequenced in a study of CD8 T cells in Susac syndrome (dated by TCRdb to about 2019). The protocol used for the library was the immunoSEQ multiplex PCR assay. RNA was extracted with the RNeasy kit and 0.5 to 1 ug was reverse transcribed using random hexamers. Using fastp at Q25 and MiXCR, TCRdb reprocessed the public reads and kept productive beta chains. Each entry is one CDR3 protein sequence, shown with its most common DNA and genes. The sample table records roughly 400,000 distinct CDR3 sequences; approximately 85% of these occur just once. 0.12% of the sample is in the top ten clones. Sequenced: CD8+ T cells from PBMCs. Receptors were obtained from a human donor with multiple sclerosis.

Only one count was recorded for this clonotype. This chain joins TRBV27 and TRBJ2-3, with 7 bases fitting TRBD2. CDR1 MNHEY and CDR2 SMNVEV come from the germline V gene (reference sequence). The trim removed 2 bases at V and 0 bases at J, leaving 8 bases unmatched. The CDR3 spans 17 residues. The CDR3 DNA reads TGTGCCAGCAGTTTAATTGGTCCTAGCGGAAGCACAGATACGCAGTATTTT. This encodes CASSLIGPSGSTDTQYF.

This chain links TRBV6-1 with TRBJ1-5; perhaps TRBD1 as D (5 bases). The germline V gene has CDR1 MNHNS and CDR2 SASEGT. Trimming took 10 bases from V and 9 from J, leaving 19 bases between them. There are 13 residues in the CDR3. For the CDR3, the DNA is TGTGCCACCTTAGGGCAGGGAGTTATGCCCCAGCATTTT. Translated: CATLGQGVMPQHF.

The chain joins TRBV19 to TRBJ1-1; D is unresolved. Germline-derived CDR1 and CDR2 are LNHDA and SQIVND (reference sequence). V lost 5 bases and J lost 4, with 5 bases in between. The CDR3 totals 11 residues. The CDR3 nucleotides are TGTGCCAGTAGTGGGATCACTGAAGCTTTCTTT. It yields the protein CASSGITEAFF.

CDR3 amino acids: CASSSTPRGSGELFF. The CDR3 coding sequence is TGCGCCAGCAGCTCCACCCCCCGGGGCTCCGGGGAGCTGTTTTTT. This chain connects TRBV4-1 to TRBJ2-2; tentatively, D is TRBD1 or TRBD2 (5 bases each). V lost 5 bases and J 6 bases, leaving 16 bases between the germline ends. Germline V gene data show CDR1 as MGHRA and CDR2 as YSYEKL. The CDR3 sequence is 15 residues long.

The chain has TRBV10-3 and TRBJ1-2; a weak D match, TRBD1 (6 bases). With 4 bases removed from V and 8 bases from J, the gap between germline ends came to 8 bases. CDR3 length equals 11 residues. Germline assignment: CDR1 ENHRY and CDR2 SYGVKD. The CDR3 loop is CAISVDRGYTF. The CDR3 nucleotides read TGTGCCATCAGTGTCGACAGGGGCTACACCTTC.

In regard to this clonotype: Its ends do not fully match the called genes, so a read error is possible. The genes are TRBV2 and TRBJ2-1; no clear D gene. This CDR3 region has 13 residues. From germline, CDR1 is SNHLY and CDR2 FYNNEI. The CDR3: CASRESPFDEQFF. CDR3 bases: TGTGCCAGCCGTGAATCTCCGTTCGATGAGCAGTTCTTC.

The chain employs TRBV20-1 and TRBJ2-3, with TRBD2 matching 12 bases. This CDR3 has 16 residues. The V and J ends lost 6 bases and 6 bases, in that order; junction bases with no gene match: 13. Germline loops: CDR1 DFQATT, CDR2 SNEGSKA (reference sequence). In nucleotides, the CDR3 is TGCAGTGCGCAACAACTAGCGGGAGGACTACTGGATACGCAGTATTTT. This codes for CSAQQLAGGLLDTQYF.